The TCR beta chain described here comes from a study of CD8 T cells in Susac syndrome. Whole-study results and caveats: The study conceded that relatively few individuals underwent its TCR sequencing and HLA analysis.

Sequencing of TCR beta was performed on blood CD8+ T cells and on blood CD4+ T cells. The multiple sclerosis controls were treatment-naive patients, and their relapsing-remitting disease was stable or active. The CDR3 extends over 16 amino acids. Germline CDR1 LNHNV, CDR2 YYDKDF (reference sequence). The V gene end was trimmed by 7 bases and the J gene end by 2 bases; junction bases not matched to a gene: 11. Reverse transcription of roughly 0.5 to 1 ug RNA was carried out with random hexamers. An immunoSEQ multiplex PCR generated amplified TCR beta CDR3 products spanning 54 Vbeta and 13 Jbeta. TCRdb reprocessed the immunoSEQ multiplex PCR reads with MiXCR, giving one entry per CDR3 protein. The sample yields 150,000 or so distinct CDR3 sequences, about 94% seen once. In the case of this clonotype: Its target is unknown.

This clonotype was obtained from a human donor with multiple sclerosis. Sequences were obtained from CD8+ T cells from PBMCs. The rearrangement links TRBV15 to TRBJ2-3; TRBD2 matches 8 bases. The CDR3 DNA sequence: TGTGCCACCACTGCTGAGGGGCGGGGGGCCACAGATACGCAGTATTTT. Protein: CATTAEGRGATDTQYF. The full variable domain, completed using reference TRBV15 and TRBJ2-3, is DAMVIQNPRYQVTQFGKPVTLSCSQTLNHNVMYWYQQKSSQAPKLLFHYYDKDFNNEADTPDNFQSRRPNTSFCFLDIRSPGLGDTAMYLCATTAEGRGATDTQYFGPGTRLTVL.